This section outlines one TCR beta chain sequence together with its context. This clone showed up just once. There is no known antigen for this receptor. Base quality data are lacking; no much larger clone is found one base away. The record originates from a study of T cell responses to AZD1222 COVID-19 vaccine (TCRdb year 2021). In the study overall: AZD1222 recipients whose second dose came at about 4 weeks and those whose second dose came at about 12 weeks were combined into one group, since spike-specific TCR depth and breadth did not differ between the two schedules. TCR sequencing covered over 230 trial participants: about 210 given two doses of AZD1222 and 26 given two doses of MenACWY control vaccine. Trial participants were enrolled by age into subgroups of 18-55, 56-69 and 70-plus years, and approximately 150, 30 and 60 TCR-sequenced participants, respectively, were included in these subgroups.

The CDR3 regions of human TCRbeta chains were analyzed by immunosequencing. The study's processing was this. Repertoire TCRs were matched against a reference library of SARS-CoV-2-specific TCRs generated with the MIRA antigen-specificity platform. Breadth was defined as the fraction of unique TCRs that were SARS-CoV-2-associated, and depth was defined as the fraction of total T cells that were SARS-CoV-2-associated. Using the MIRA data, each spike-specific TCR was mapped to the spike region that the TCR reacts to and placed in a CD4 or CD8 class. Log10-transformed breadth and depth values were compared by one-way ANOVA with Sidak's multiple comparisons tests. The clones in this table, taken by TCRdb from immuneACCESS, are in-frame only. Not every clone is retained; where verified, under half of the shortfall comes from an unresolved V gene, and the cause of the rest is unknown. For V, J and clone size, that table is used; D and trimming come from the DNA. A total of some 110,000 clones appear in this sample, 75% to 90% of them only once. The ten largest clonotypes hold over 7.5% of the sample.

Taken with the paper, the label for time point translates to: baseline before first vaccination. Vaccinee samples were obtained from the UK trials COV001 and COV002, which included a single-blind randomized controlled phase 2/3 trial of AZD1222 (ChAdOx1 nCoV-19) in healthy adults. For TCRbeta chain sequencing, PBMC samples were collected from trial participants at day 0 and at day 28 after the second dose. Study-level results and caveats: The 56-69-year group was small, and its depth increase did not reach significance, likely because of low power. The vaccine-associated CD4 TCRs covered the entire spike protein, and the dominant responses fell in regions 160-218 and 743-854. Conclusions about previously exposed vaccinees were limited because only five to seven AZD1222 recipients were SARS-CoV-2 seropositive at baseline. A significant rise in spike-specific TCR breadth and depth was observed after two AZD1222 doses relative to day 0 and relative to MenACWY recipients. Nearly half of unique spike-specific TCRs reportedly recognized epitopes outside regions mutated in the B.1.351 and B.1.1.7 variants. Participants were mostly white British and included more females than males, and it was suggested by the authors that clonal diversity may have been underestimated. No day 14 peak-response samples were available, so repertoires were characterized only after the peak T cell response.

Specimen: peripheral blood, collected on day 0 of AZD1222 vaccination. The origin of this receptor is an adult in good health.

The CDR3 corresponds to CASSYRRKAEGNEQFF. The DNA sequence reads TGTGCCAGCAGTTACAGGCGGAAGGCGGAGGGCAATGAGCAGTTCTTC. The chain joins TRBV6-6 to TRBJ2-1; the D gene is perhaps TRBD2, from 6 matching bases. The germline V gene (reference sequence) sets CDR1 to MNHNY and CDR2 to SVGAGI. V loses 2 bases of germline sequence and J loses 6 bases, and the interval between the two ends is 17 bases. Including the terminal cysteine and phenylalanine, the CDR3 comprises 16 residues. Only CDR3 DNA remains: 48 bases, in frame from the first base.